These 20 T cell receptor beta chains were sequenced from one sample in a study of blood T cell repertoires in COVID-19. Data came from immunoSEQ multiplex PCR; TCRdb stores just in-frame clones and leaves some out. The profile shows about 34,000 clones, 93% of them singletons. Sequenced sample: peripheral blood. These receptors came from a human donor in a cohort sampled during active COVID-19.

This chain uses TRBV5-1 with TRBJ1-2; 7 bases align to TRBD1. Germline V gives CDR1 SGHRS, CDR2 YFSETQ. Unmatched junction bases numbered 8, after V lost 4 bases and J lost 2 bases. The CDR3 totals 15 residues. The CDR3 protein is CASSIRTGWNYGYTF. The CDR3 coding sequence is TGCGCCAGCAGCATAAGGACAGGATGGAACTATGGCTACACCTTC.

The chain couples TRBV24-1 to TRBJ2-3; 7 bases line up with TRBD1. V shed 1 base, J shed 2 bases, and the junction held 11 bases outside the gene matches. The length of the CDR3 is 18 residues. Germline V gene sequence: CDR1 KGHDR, CDR2 SFDVKD. Here the CDR3 reads CATSDFLRQGRDTDTQYF. For the CDR3, the DNA is TGTGCCACCAGTGATTTTCTCAGACAGGGTCGAGACACAGATACGCAGTATTTT.

The CDR3 region has the DNA TGCGCCAGCAGCCCGAGGGACAGACAAGCCTACGAGCAGTACTTC. Translation gives CASSPRDRQAYEQYF. The chain has TRBV4-1 and TRBJ2-7, with TRBD1 identical over 7 bases. The CDR3 spans 15 residues. Germline V CDR1 and CDR2: MGHRA, YSYEKL. Trimming removed 4 bases from V and 2 bases from J; junction bases left unmatched: 8.

Only one count was recorded for this clone. V and J are TRBV29-1 and TRBJ2-3, with D possibly matching TRBD2 (5 bases). The CDR3 extends over 16 amino acids. Deletions cut 3 bases from V and 4 bases from J, with 20 bases between. Germline assignment: CDR1 SQVTM and CDR2 ANQGSEA. CDR3 nucleotides: TGCAGCGTTGATCCCCTAGCCATCGACTCGGCAGATACGCAGTATTTT. Its translation: CSVDPLAIDSADTQYF.

This sequence joins TRBV2 and TRBJ1-5, with 9 bases that match TRBD1. The CDR3 contains 14 residues. Germline V CDR1 and CDR2: SNHLY, FYNNEI. Trimming cost V 6 bases and J 2 bases; bases outside gene matches: 2. The CDR3 spells CASSRDRGNQPQHF. Here the CDR3 DNA reads TGTGCCAGCAGCCGGGACAGGGGCAATCAGCCCCAGCATTTT. Filled out from reference TRBV2 and TRBJ1-5, the complete variable domain reads EPEVTQTPSHQVTQMGQEVILRCVPISNHLYFYWYRQILGQKVEFLVSFYNNEISEKSEIFDDQFSVERPDGSNFTLKIRSTKLEDSAMYFCASSRDRGNQPQHFGDGTRLSIL.

This chain links TRBV2 with TRBJ1-2, with D tentatively TRBD1 (5 bases). Deletions cut 6 bases from V and 5 bases from J, with 19 bases between. Germline V CDR1 and CDR2: SNHLY, FYNNEI. The CDR3 runs 15 residues. The CDR3 coding sequence is TGTGCCAGCAGGTTTCGGGGCGGGGAATCTTATGGCTACACCTTC. Its translation: CASRFRGGESYGYTF.

V is TRBV3-1 (or the pseudogene TRBV3-2) and J is TRBJ2-5, with TRBD2 matching 9 bases. The CDR3 runs to 17 residues. Per germline, CDR1 LGHDT and CDR2 YNNKEL (reference sequence). V lost 0 bases and J lost 2; bases outside the gene matches: 7. Here the CDR3 reads CASSQDWTSGRQETQYF. DNA for the CDR3: TGTGCCAGCAGCCAAGATTGGACAAGCGGGAGGCAAGAGACCCAGTACTTC.

The chain links TRBV5-1 to TRBJ1-2; D is possibly TRBD1 (6 bases). Germline CDR1 is SGHRS and CDR2 is YFSETQ. V lost 3 bases and J lost 4, with 19 bases in between. The CDR3 sequence is 16 residues long. CDR3 region: CASSYDSRTAGYGYTF. CDR3 DNA: TGCGCCAGCAGCTACGATTCCCGGACAGCAGGCTATGGCTACACCTTC.

This chain connects TRBV6-4 to TRBJ1-6, with a possible D match to TRBD1 (5 bases). The CDR3 is 15 amino acids. Trimming removed 6 bases at V and 7 bases at J, with 16 bases between. Germline CDR1 is MRHNA and CDR2 is SNTAGT. This CDR3 is CASSASGGSNSPLHF. The CDR3 coding sequence is TGTGCCAGCAGCGCCTCGGGGGGAAGCAATTCACCCCTCCACTTT.

The V gene is TRBV30, the J gene TRBJ1-4; D not resolved. The V end was cut by 4 bases, the J end by 2 bases, with 17 bases between. The germline gives CDR1 GTSNPN, CDR2 SVGIG (reference sequence). CDR3 size: 16 residues. CDR3 sequence: CAWTRTGAPTNEKLFF. The CDR3 bases are TGTGCCTGGACCCGTACCGGAGCACCGACTAATGAAAAACTGTTTTTT.

Only one count was recorded for this clone. V usage is TRBV13 and J usage is TRBJ2-1; 7 positions match TRBD2. V lost 0 bases and J lost 6; bases outside the gene matches: 5. Germline V gene sequence: CDR1 PRHDT, CDR2 FYEKMQ (reference sequence). The CDR3 runs 15 residues. CDR3 amino acids: CASSLGYGGFNEQFF. The DNA of the CDR3 is TGTGCCAGCAGCTTAGGGTACGGGGGGTTCAATGAGCAGTTCTTC.

The rearrangement uses TRBV9 and TRBJ2-5; 12 nucleotides align to TRBD2. Germline V gene data show CDR1 as SGDLS and CDR2 as YYNGEE. This CDR3 has 16 residues. J lost 5 bases, V lost 4 bases, and 9 bases had no gene match. CDR3 loop: CASSSSSGRAPETQYF. The CDR3 nucleotides read TGTGCCAGCAGCTCATCTAGCGGGAGGGCCCCGGAGACCCAGTACTTC.

The V gene is TRBV5-6, the J gene TRBJ2-7; tentative D call: TRBD1 (5 bases). V was trimmed by 6 bases and J by 3 bases, leaving 16 bases between them. The length of the CDR3 is 14 residues. Germline lookup yields CDR1 SGHDT and CDR2 YYEEEE. The CDR3, as DNA: TGTGCCAGCACCCAGGGCGCTTCGGTCTACGAGCAGTACTTC. This sequence encodes CASTQGASVYEQYF.

CDR3 protein: CASSQDPQVYQETQYF. In nucleotides, the CDR3 is TGTGCCAGCAGCCAAGACCCCCAGGTCTATCAAGAGACCCAGTACTTC. The chain carries TRBV3-1 (or the pseudogene TRBV3-2) and TRBJ2-5, with D unclear. The V end was cut by 0 bases, the J end by 2 bases, with 13 bases between. Looked up from germline, CDR1 is LGHDT and CDR2 is YNNKEL (reference sequence). The CDR3 covers 16 residues.

The chain uses TRBV7-9 and TRBJ1-3; D unclear. Germline loops: CDR1 SEHNR, CDR2 FQNEAQ (reference sequence). V lost 1 base and J lost 4, with 2 bases in between. The CDR3 runs to 12 residues. DNA of the CDR3: TGTGCCAGCAGCTTAGTAGGAAACACCATATATTTT. Translated: CASSLVGNTIYF. Filled out from reference TRBV7-9 and TRBJ1-3, the complete variable domain reads DTGVSQNPRHKITKRGQNVTFRCDPISEHNRLYWYRQTLGQGPEFLTYFQNEAQLEKSRLLSDRFSAERPKGSFSTLEIQRTEQGDSAMYLCASSLVGNTIYFGEGSWLTVV.

This clone was picked up one time. V gene TRBV2 combines with J gene TRBJ2-1; D is unresolved. Between the trimmed V and J ends, which lost 4 bases and 5 bases, there was a span of 6 bases. The length of the CDR3 is 12 residues. CDR1 is SNHLY, CDR2 FYNNEI, per germline. In DNA form, the CDR3 reads TGTGCCAGCAGTGGGTTAGACAATGAGCAGTTCTTC. This translates into CASSGLDNEQFF.

The genes are TRBV27 and TRBJ2-3; 8 positions match TRBD1. The V gene end was trimmed by 5 bases and the J gene end by 3 bases; junction bases not matched to a gene: 4. The CDR3 has 14 residues. Germline V lookup: CDR1 MNHEY, CDR2 SMNVEV (reference sequence). Here the CDR3 reads CASSSDRGTDTQYF. The CDR3 coding sequence is TGTGCCAGCAGTAGTGACAGGGGTACAGATACGCAGTATTTT.

The J gene is TRBJ2-5, the V gene TRBV11-3, with 9 bases matching TRBD2. Trimming removed 5 bases from V and 1 base from J; junction bases left unmatched: 2. This CDR3 has 14 residues. Germline V gene lookup returns CDR1 SGHNT and CDR2 YENEEA. CDR3 sequence (DNA): TGTGCCAGCAGCCGTAGCGGGGGCCAAGAGACCCAGTACTTC. The encoded protein is CASSRSGGQETQYF. Full variable domain (outside the CDR3, taken from reference TRBV11-3 and TRBJ2-5): EAGVVQSPRYKIIEKKQPVAFWCNPISGHNTLYWYLQNLGQGPELLIRYENEEAVDDSQLPKDRFSAERLKGVDSTLKIQPAELGDSAVYLCASSRSGGQETQYFGPGTRLLVL.

V and J are TRBV3-1 (or the pseudogene TRBV3-2) and TRBJ1-2; 7 nucleotides agree with TRBD1. V was clipped by 4 bases and J by 8 bases; unmatched bases: 10. The CDR3 sequence is 14 residues long. Looked up from germline, CDR1 is LGHDT and CDR2 is YNNKEL (reference sequence). The CDR3 DNA sequence: TGTGCCAGCAGCCCGGGGCAGGGGGATGAGGGCTACACCTTC. Protein: CASSPGQGDEGYTF.

This clone has a single count. V is TRBV2 and J is TRBJ2-7; D perhaps matches TRBD1 (6 bases). The CDR3 spans 15 residues. Germline values: CDR1 SNHLY, CDR2 FYNNEI. V was clipped by 6 bases and J by 2 bases, with 17 bases between them. CDR3 amino acids: CASSPKRDTTYEQYF. The CDR3 DNA reads TGTGCCAGCAGCCCGAAACGGGACACCACCTACGAGCAGTACTTC.